A single sample gave rise to the 5 T cell receptor beta chains below, sequenced in a study of cytomegalovirus exposure and HLA in healthy donors. PCR was performed using 60 Vbeta and 13 Jbeta primers. Sequencing used immunoSEQ multiplex PCR; TCRdb keeps in-frame clones, though not all of them. The sample has under 200,000 clones, around 85% seen once; the top ten hold about 9.3%. Sequenced material: PBMCs. The source is a man aged 18 to 35 in good health and CMV-seropositive.

The sample holds a few counts of this clone. The V call is TRBV6-1, the J call TRBJ2-7; a weak D match, TRBD2 (5 bases). Trimming cost V 0 bases and J 3 bases, with 12 bases left between them. This CDR3 has 15 amino acids. The germline V gene encodes CDR1 MNHNS and CDR2 SASEGT. The CDR3 here is CASSEAGSGIYEQYF. The CDR3 region has the DNA TGTGCCAGCAGTGAAGCGGGATCGGGGATCTACGAGCAGTACTTC.

The V gene is TRBV9, the J gene TRBJ2-5; 9 nucleotides agree with TRBD2. V gave up 2 bases and J gave up 4 bases; unmatched junction bases: 9. The CDR3 runs 16 residues. From germline, CDR1 is SGDLS and CDR2 YYNGEE. CDR3 sequence (DNA): TGTGCCAGCAGCGTCAATCCGGGACTAGCTGGAGAGACCCAGTACTTC. It is translated as CASSVNPGLAGETQYF.

The chain uses TRBV6-1 and TRBJ2-3, with 11 positions matching TRBD2. The germline gives CDR1 MNHNS, CDR2 SASEGT. The ends lost 6 bases at V and 4 bases at J; junction bases unmatched: 6. The CDR3 contains 15 residues. The DNA of the CDR3 is TGTGCCAGCAGCCCCCTAGCGGGGGGCCCAGATACGCAGTATTTT. As protein: CASSPLAGGPDTQYF.

The rearrangement uses TRBV6-6 and TRBJ2-5; 7 bases align to TRBD2. The CDR3 contains 15 residues. From germline, CDR1 is MNHNY and CDR2 SVGAGI (reference sequence). After removal of 0 bases from V and 2 bases from J, the junction contained 3 bases not matched to a gene. DNA of the CDR3: TGTGCCAGCAGTTACTCTACGGGAGGTCAAGAGACCCAGTACTTC. It is translated as CASSYSTGGQETQYF.

This sequence joins TRBV27 and TRBJ2-3; D may be TRBD2 (7 bases). V was pared by 8 bases and J by 1 base, with 16 bases between. Germline values: CDR1 MNHEY, CDR2 SMNVEV (reference sequence). The CDR3 loop spans 15 amino acids. CDR3 DNA sequence: TGTGCCAGCGATAGGGGGGGCCGGGGCACAGATACGCAGTATTTT. Its translation: CASDRGGRGTDTQYF.